This T cell receptor (beta chain) derives from a study of T cell changes during pregnancy in multiple sclerosis. Trimming removed 1 base from V and 7 bases from J; junction bases left unmatched: 10. The CDR3 extends over 17 amino acids. In germline, CDR1 is SGHNT, CDR2 YENEEA. Sequencing used immunoSEQ multiplex PCR; TCRdb keeps in-frame clones, though not all of them. The table has 35,000 to 45,000 clones, roughly 89% seen once. V is TRBV11-3 and J is TRBJ2-1, with 10 positions matching TRBD2. Specimen: CD4+ T cells from peripheral blood mononuclear cells, collected in the second trimester of pregnancy. The clonotype originates from a female donor in good health, enrolled as a control in a pregnancy study. The CDR3: CASSLGILAGLGNEQFF. CDR3 nucleotides: TGTGCCAGCAGCTTAGGGATACTAGCGGGGCTAGGGAATGAGCAGTTCTTC.